The source of this T cell receptor (beta chain) is a study of regulatory T cells in long-lasting Graves disease. Through Arm-PCR of CDR3 regions and iRepertoire HTBI primers, TCR beta libraries were built. Per the original data handling: Sequenced samples collectively carried 62 TRBV and 15 or so TRBJ segments. TCRdb processed the multiplex PCR reads anew with MiXCR; each CDR3 protein has one entry. These V and J calls are TCRdb output, not the study's own analysis. The sample includes fewer than 400,000 distinct CDR3 sequences, about 20% of them seen just once. CDR3 length: 15 amino acids. The J segment lost 4 bases and the V segment lost 7 bases, leaving 9 bases of the junction unmatched. Looked up from germline, CDR1 is SNHLY and CDR2 is FYNNEI. Many counts were recorded for this clonotype. What it recognizes is unknown. Points from the study as a whole: Persistent Graves' patients had lower TCR diversity than newly diagnosed ones. Among samples with persistent disease, TRBV28, TRBJ1-2 and TRBJ2-5 were favored.

Time point specified: newly diagnosed GD, antithyroid drugs for less than 3 months. Generation of the TCR library employed RNA extracted from PBMCs. Diagnosing Graves' disease relied on the American Thyroid Association guidelines. J is TRBJ2-1 and V is TRBV2; 8 nucleotides align to TRBD1. This TCR was sampled from a female donor with Graves disease. Here the sequenced sample was peripheral blood mononuclear cells (PBMCs), taken at new diagnosis, from a patient treated with antithyroid drugs. The CDR3 protein is CASNPDRGKYNEQFF. In DNA, the CDR3 is TGTGCCAGCAACCCCGACAGGGGAAAGTACAATGAGCAGTTCTTC.